The 20 T cell receptor beta chains given below trace back to one sample, sequenced in a study of T cell repertoires in cytomegalovirus infection. Which antigens these TCRs recognize remains unknown. Via MiXCR, TCRdb re-called the reads, giving one row per CDR3 protein. The sample records about 830,000 distinct CDR3 sequences, roughly 33% being singletons. This specimen consisted of cultured CD8+ T cells from PBMCs, obtained from culture after CMV antigen stimulation. Receptors originate from a human donor in good health (CMV status not recorded). Some clones in this sample may be carry-over from other donors' samples.

This clonotype was recorded a few times. The chain carries TRBV2 and TRBJ2-2, with D possibly TRBD1 on 5 matching bases. CDR3 size: 12 residues. Germline CDR1 is SNHLY and CDR2 is FYNNEI. Here the CDR3 reads CAGEQDTGELFF. The CDR3 bases are TGTGCAGGGGAACAGGATACCGGGGAGCTGTTTTTT.

This clonotype was recorded many times. The V gene is TRBV18, the J gene TRBJ1-1, with TRBD1 matching 8 bases. Trimming took 4 bases from V and 1 from J; bases not matched to a gene: 5. CDR3 length: 15 residues. In germline, CDR1 is KGHSH, CDR2 LQKENI. CDR3 amino acids: CASSLLRGQNTEAFF. The DNA for the CDR3 is TGTGCCAGCTCACTACTCAGGGGGCAGAACACTGAAGCTTTCTTT.

This clonotype was seen once. The V call is TRBV20-1, the J call TRBJ1-5; maybe TRBD1 (5 bases). The CDR3 is made up of 12 amino acids. The V end was cut by 5 bases, the J end by 3 bases, with 8 bases between. Germline loops: CDR1 DFQATT, CDR2 SNEGSKA (reference sequence). The CDR3 protein is CSASDTNQPQHF. Written as DNA, the CDR3 is TGCAGTGCTTCGGACACCAATCAGCCCCAGCATTTT.

Many counts were recorded for this clonotype. The genes are TRBV7-6 and TRBJ2-1; 7 positions agree with TRBD1. Germline V gene sequence: CDR1 SGHVS, CDR2 FNYEAQ. The CDR3 runs 14 residues. J gave up 4 bases and V 5 bases, and 5 bases lay outside the gene matches. CDR3: CASSLGTAYNEQFF. The CDR3 region has the DNA TGTGCCAGCAGCCTCGGGACAGCATACAATGAGCAGTTCTTC.

The table lists this clonotype with a few counts. The chain employs TRBV27 and TRBJ2-7, with D hard to call. Trimming left V 3 bases short and J 0 bases short, with 6 bases between. The CDR3 has 13 amino acids. The germline CDR1 and CDR2 sequences are MNHEY and SMNVEV (reference sequence). The CDR3 loop is CASSFRSSYEQYF. In DNA form, the CDR3 reads TGTGCCAGCAGTTTTCGGAGCTCCTACGAGCAGTACTTC.

The chain employs TRBV11-2 and TRBJ2-3, with TRBD2 matching over 8 bases. The CDR3 is 16 amino acids. Germline CDR1 SGHAT, CDR2 FQNNGV. V shed 0 bases and J 5 bases; nucleotides not matched to a gene: 7. This chain's CDR3 is CASSLEQRGRKDTQYF. In DNA form, the CDR3 reads TGTGCCAGCAGCTTAGAACAGCGGGGGCGGAAAGATACGCAGTATTTT.

The chain employs TRBV10-3 and TRBJ2-2; 7 nucleotides align to TRBD1. There are 15 residues in the CDR3. J was trimmed by 11 bases and V by 2 bases; bases with no gene match: 11. The germline V gene encodes CDR1 ENHRY and CDR2 SYGVKD. The CDR3 here is CAISEDRERVGELFF. CDR3 nucleotides: TGTGCCATCAGTGAGGACAGGGAGCGAGTGGGCGAGCTGTTTTTT.

There are many counts of this clonotype. The V gene is TRBV12-5, the J gene TRBJ2-7, with TRBD1 identical over 7 bases. The CDR3 contains 19 residues. Trimming cost V 3 bases and J 3 bases; bases outside gene matches: 20. CDR1 and CDR2 (germline): LGHNT, FRNRAP. CDR3 region: CASGFSTERGQESYYEQYF. Here the CDR3 DNA reads TGTGCTAGTGGTTTCTCCACCGAACGCGGACAGGAGAGTTACTACGAGCAGTACTTC.

The gene calls are TRBV19 and TRBJ2-2, with D tentatively TRBD1 or TRBD2 (5 bases each). The CDR3 totals 15 residues. The V end was cut by 3 bases, the J end by 7 bases, with 15 bases between. Germline V CDR1 and CDR2: LNHDA, SQIVND (reference sequence). The CDR3 nucleotides are TGTGCCAGTAGTATTTTAGGGGAACGGGGCGGGGAGCTGTTTTTT. Protein product: CASSILGERGGELFF.

The chain employs TRBV24-1 and TRBJ2-1; TRBD2 aligns across 8 bases. Germline CDR1 and CDR2: KGHDR and SFDVKD. This CDR3 region has 17 residues. Trimming took 3 bases from V and 2 from J; bases not matched to a gene: 8. Written as DNA, the CDR3 is TGTGCCACCAGTGATCCGACTAGCGAGGGGGCCTACAATGAGCAGTTCTTC. It translates to CATSDPTSEGAYNEQFF.

V and J are TRBV7-8 and TRBJ2-1; D possibly matches TRBD1 or TRBD2 (5 bases each). With 5 bases removed from V and 2 bases from J, the gap between germline ends came to 13 bases. This CDR3 spans 15 amino acids. Germline values: CDR1 SGHVS, CDR2 FQNEAQ. This chain's CDR3 is CASSPAMGAYNEQFF. The CDR3 bases are TGTGCCAGCAGCCCCGCCATGGGGGCCTACAATGAGCAGTTCTTC.

This clonotype was counted ten times or more. The chain links TRBV7-6 to TRBJ2-3, with 10 bases identical to TRBD1. Germline loops: CDR1 SGHVS, CDR2 FNYEAQ. The CDR3 totals 14 residues. V lost 5 bases, J lost 6 bases, and 5 bases stayed unmatched. The CDR3 loop reads CASSQTGGGDTQYF. DNA of the CDR3: TGTGCCAGCAGCCAGACAGGGGGCGGTGATACGCAGTATTTT.

This chain joins TRBV7-2 and TRBJ2-3; 7 nucleotides agree with TRBD1. The CDR3 is 17 amino acids. Per the germline V gene, CDR1 is SGHTA and CDR2 is FQGNSA. Germline trimming cut 1 base from V and 2 bases from J; bases unmatched to any gene: 9. The CDR3 is CASSLDRDSPNTDTQYF. The CDR3 coding sequence is TGTGCCAGCAGCTTAGACCGGGACAGCCCTAACACAGATACGCAGTATTTT. Looking up the rest from reference TRBV7-2 and TRBJ2-3 gives the full variable domain: GAGVSQSPSNKVTEKGKDVELRCDPISGHTALYWYRQSLGQGLEFLIYFQGNSAPDKSGLPSDRFSAERTGGSVSTLTIQRTQQEDSAVYLCASSLDRDSPNTDTQYFGPGTRLTVL.

This chain uses TRBV6-1 with TRBJ1-6, with 8 bases that match TRBD1. The germline CDR1 and CDR2 sequences are MNHNS and SASEGT. This CDR3 is 16 amino acids long. V shed 2 bases, J shed 6 bases, and the junction held 6 bases outside the gene matches. CDR3 coding DNA: TGTGCCAGCAGTGAACTGGGGACAGGAGGTAATTCACCCCTCCACTTT. Its translation: CASSELGTGGNSPLHF.

This clonotype was recorded a few times. V usage is TRBV7-6 and J usage is TRBJ1-1, with D perhaps matching TRBD1 (5 bases). CDR3 length: 14 amino acids. Deletions cut 5 bases from V and 4 bases from J, with 14 bases between. Germline CDR1 is SGHVS and CDR2 is FNYEAQ. CDR3 DNA sequence: TGTGCCAGCAGCAGAATTCCAGGGAGCACTGAAGCTTTCTTT. Translated: CASSRIPGSTEAFF. Drawing the rest from reference TRBV7-6 and TRBJ1-1, the complete variable domain is GAGVSQSPRYKVTKRGQDVALRCDPISGHVSLYWYRQALGQGPEFLTYFNYEAQQDKSGLPNDRFSAERPEGSISTLTIQRTEQRDSAMYRCASSRIPGSTEAFFGQGTRLTVV.

The rearrangement uses TRBV27 and TRBJ2-4, with TRBD2 identical over 10 bases. This CDR3 comprises 15 residues. The trim removed 9 bases at V and 9 bases at J, leaving 14 bases unmatched. Per the germline V gene, CDR1 is MNHEY and CDR2 is SMNVEV (reference sequence). The CDR3 region is CASRPGSGGAAIQYF. The CDR3, as DNA: TGTGCCAGTCGGCCGGGCAGCGGGGGGGCGGCCATTCAGTACTTC.

This clonotype was counted between two and nine times. The chain is built from TRBV7-8 and TRBJ2-7, with unresolved D. V was clipped by 1 base and J by 3 bases, with 10 bases between them. Germline lookup yields CDR1 SGHVS and CDR2 FQNEAQ. The CDR3 consists of 14 residues. CDR3 sequence: CASSLDAQHYEQYF. DNA of the CDR3: TGTGCCAGCAGCTTAGACGCACAGCACTACGAGCAGTACTTC.

The chain recombines TRBV27 with TRBJ2-1; the match to TRBD1 covers 12 bases. The CDR3 loop spans 15 amino acids. The J segment lost 4 bases and the V segment lost 7 bases, leaving 5 bases of the junction unmatched. Per germline, CDR1 MNHEY and CDR2 SMNVEV (reference sequence). CDR3 protein: CASTAGQGAYNEQFF. In nucleotides, the CDR3 is TGTGCCAGCACTGCGGGACAGGGGGCTTACAATGAGCAGTTCTTC.

V is TRBV6-5 and J is TRBJ2-1, with D hard to call. This CDR3 has 15 residues. CDR1 and CDR2 (germline): MNHEY, SVGAGI. Trimming cost V 2 bases and J 8 bases, with 16 bases left between them. The CDR3 is CASSYESGPGDEQFF. DNA of the CDR3: TGTGCCAGCAGTTACGAGAGTGGCCCAGGCGATGAGCAGTTCTTC.

This clonotype was counted once. One base away lies a much larger clone, so this may be a sequencing read error. The genes are TRBV7-8 and TRBJ2-6, with D tentatively TRBD1 (6 bases). CDR1 is SGHVS and CDR2 is FQNEAQ in the germline V gene. CDR3 length: 14 residues. The CDR3 bases are TGTGTCAGCAGCCACAGGGCTGGGGCCAACGTCCTGACTTTC. Its protein is CVSSHRAGANVLTF.